The sequence of this TCR beta chain was determined in a study of radiotherapy plus CTLA-4 blockade in lung cancer (dated by TCRdb to 2016 to 2019). Looking at the study overall: Among the enrolled patients, about 19% had an objective response, and 31% reached disease control. Overall study outcomes, separate from this receptor: Increased serum interferon-beta after radiation, together with early dynamic changes in blood T cell clones, were reported to be the strongest predictors of response. After treatment with radiotherapy and ipilimumab, TCR clones that originated in tumors expanded in peripheral blood.

The receptor library was made with the immunoSEQ multiplex PCR assay. Entries here come from immuneACCESS through TCRdb and include only in-frame sequences with V and J called. Some clones fail to appear in such tables; in the studies checked, an unresolved V gene covers under half of the shortfall, and the cause of the remainder is unknown. The sample profile shows approximately 50,000 clones; 73% of them were found once. 3.5% of the sample lies in the top ten. In this study, focal radiation therapy paired with CTLA-4 blockade (ipilimumab) was tested in patients who had chemo-refractory metastatic non-small-cell lung cancer. In the case of this clone: It has no known antigen specificity. Base qualities are not at hand, and no much larger clone is one base apart.

This specimen was peripheral blood, taken from a patient treated with radiotherapy plus ipilimumab. The sequence was collected from a human donor with non-small cell lung cancer who had a complete response to radiotherapy plus ipilimumab.

The DNA reads as follows: TGTGCCATCAGCCTGACAGGGGGCGCGACAGATACGCAGTATTTT. This sequence encodes CAISLTGGATDTQYF. Recombination joined TRBV10-3 with TRBJ2-3, with 10 bases in between that match TRBD1. The germline V gene supplies CDR1 ENHRY and CDR2 SYGVKD. The CDR3 spans 15 residues, from the cysteine through the phenylalanine. Only CDR3 DNA remains: 45 bases, in frame from the first base. The germline V and J ends show losses of 6 bases and 3 bases respectively, and no gene match explains 6 bases of the junction.